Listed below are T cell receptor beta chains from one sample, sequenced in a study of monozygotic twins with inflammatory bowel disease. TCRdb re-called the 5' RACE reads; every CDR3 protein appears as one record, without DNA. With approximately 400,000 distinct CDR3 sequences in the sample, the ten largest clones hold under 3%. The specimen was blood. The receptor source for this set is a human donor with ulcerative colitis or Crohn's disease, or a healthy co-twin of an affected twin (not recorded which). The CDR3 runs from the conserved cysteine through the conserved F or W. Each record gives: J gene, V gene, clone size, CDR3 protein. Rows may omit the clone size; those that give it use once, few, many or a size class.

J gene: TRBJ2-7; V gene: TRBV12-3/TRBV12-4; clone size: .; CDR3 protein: CASSQRTTGKISYEQYF
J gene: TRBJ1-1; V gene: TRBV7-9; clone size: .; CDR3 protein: CASSLTGYGEAFF
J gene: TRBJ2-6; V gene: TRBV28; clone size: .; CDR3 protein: CASSSGTFSSGANVLTF
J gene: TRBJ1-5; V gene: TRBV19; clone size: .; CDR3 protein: CASSFENQPQHF
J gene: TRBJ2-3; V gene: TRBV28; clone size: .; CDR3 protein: CASSRPGGTDTQYF
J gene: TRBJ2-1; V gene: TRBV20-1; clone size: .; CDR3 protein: CSAWDARTVSYNEQFF
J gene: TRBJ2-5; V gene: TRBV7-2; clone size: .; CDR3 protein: CASSLTSGGNQETQYF
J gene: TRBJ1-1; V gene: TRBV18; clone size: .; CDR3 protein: CASSPSWGNTEAFF
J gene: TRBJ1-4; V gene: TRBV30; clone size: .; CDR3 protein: CAWAQGGREKLFF
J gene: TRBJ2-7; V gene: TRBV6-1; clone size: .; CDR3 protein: CASSPTSSGRAYEQYF
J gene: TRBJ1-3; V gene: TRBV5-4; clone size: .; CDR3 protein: CASSPGLLSGNTIYF
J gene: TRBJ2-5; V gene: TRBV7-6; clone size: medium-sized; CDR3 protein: CASSLGASGNFETQYF
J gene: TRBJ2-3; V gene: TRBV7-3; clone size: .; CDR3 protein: CASSLYHRGPDTQYF
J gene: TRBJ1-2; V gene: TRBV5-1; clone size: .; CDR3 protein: CASSQDHRGRNYGYTF
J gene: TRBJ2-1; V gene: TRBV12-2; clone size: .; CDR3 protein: CASRLRGRGHNEQFF
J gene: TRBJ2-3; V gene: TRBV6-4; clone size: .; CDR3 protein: CASSDDNTDTQYF
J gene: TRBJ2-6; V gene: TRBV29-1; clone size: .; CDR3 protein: CSVESGKSGANVLTF
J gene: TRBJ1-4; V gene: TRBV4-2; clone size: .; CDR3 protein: CASSQNRDEKLFF
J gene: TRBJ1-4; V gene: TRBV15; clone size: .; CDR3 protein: CATSRDGVNEKLFF
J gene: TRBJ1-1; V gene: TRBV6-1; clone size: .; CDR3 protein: CASSEAPREAFF
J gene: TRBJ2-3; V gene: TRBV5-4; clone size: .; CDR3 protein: CASSVRSGTSTDTQYF
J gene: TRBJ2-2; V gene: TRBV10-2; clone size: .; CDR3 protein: CASSELSGAGELFF